The clone carrying this T cell receptor beta chain showed up just a few times. What it binds is unknown. V gave up 0 bases and J gave up 12 bases, with 17 bases separating them. Germline CDR1 is SQVTM and CDR2 is ANQGSEA. The CDR3 runs to 13 residues. Alongside a J-beta primer mix, a sample-barcoded 5' primer served in a second PCR lasting roughly 6 to 11 cycles. TCRdb passed the 5' RACE reads through MiXCR, listing each CDR3 protein once. The top ten hold 9% to 9.5% of the sample, which has more than 600,000 distinct CDR3 sequences, 20% to 25% seen once. This sample was included in a study of blood T cells in healthy people across ages. Study-level background: Researchers report that template switching captured about one barcoded beta molecule per two T cells.

Findings of the study overall: Donor CMV infection status was unknown, possibly confounding age-related changes in expanded clonotypes.

This sample was also put to use in a study of T cells of mothers and their children.

V gene TRBV29-1 combines with J gene TRBJ1-1; perhaps TRBD1 as D (5 bases). The clonotype originates from a boy aged 5-17 years in good health. Sequencing was performed on blood. The CDR3 nucleotides read TGCAGCGTTGAAGATTACGAAAGGGCAGGGACTTTCTTT. Translating gives CSVEDYERAGTFF.